A single sample is the source of the 7 T cell receptor beta chains below, sequenced in a study of shared clonotypes between healthy human individuals. The protocol was immunoSEQ multiplex PCR, while the TCRdb copy is restricted to in-frame clones and leaves out a portion. The sample consists of roughly 2.1 million clones, just over 90% of them appearing once. Selected positively for CCR7 and CD45RO-negative, naive CD8 cells excluded terminally differentiated effector memory CD45RA+ cells. Sample: naive CD8+ T cells from PBMCs. The receptors derive from a man younger than 35 in good health. Some clones in this sample may be carry-over from other donors' samples.

The V and J genes are TRBV7-9 and TRBJ2-7; D call uncertain. Trimming removed 4 bases from V and 7 bases from J, with 17 bases in between. The CDR3 is 14 amino acids. Germline assignment: CDR1 SEHNR and CDR2 FQNEAQ (reference sequence). CDR3 sequence: CASSSGPPEGEQYF. The DNA for the CDR3 is TGTGCCAGCAGCTCAGGCCCTCCAGAAGGGGAGCAGTACTTC.

The chain uses TRBV5-8 and TRBJ1-1; D ambiguous. The V end was cut by 3 bases, the J end by 2 bases, with 11 bases between. The CDR3 loop spans 14 amino acids. Germline loops: CDR1 SGHTS, CDR2 YDEGEE. The CDR3: CASSWASFNTEAFF. DNA for the CDR3: TGTGCCAGCAGCTGGGCTAGTTTTAACACTGAAGCTTTCTTT.

The V gene is TRBV9, the J gene TRBJ2-7, with D perhaps assigned TRBD1 or TRBD2 (6 bases each). V was shortened by 1 base and J by 5 bases, with 22 bases between the two germline ends. CDR1 is SGDLS, CDR2 YYNGEE, per germline. The CDR3 length is 17 residues. CDR3: CASSVMGVGGTDDEQYF. CDR3 sequence (DNA): TGTGCCAGCAGCGTAATGGGTGTCGGGGGCACCGACGACGAGCAGTACTTC.

The gene calls are TRBV7-9 and TRBJ1-2; D is undetermined. The CDR3 sequence is 10 residues long. Germline-derived CDR1 and CDR2 are SEHNR and FQNEAQ (reference sequence). Between the trimmed V and J ends, which lost 5 bases and 8 bases, there was a span of 6 bases. The CDR3 DNA is TGTGCCAGCAGCGAAGACGGCTACACCTTC. Translated, it gives CASSEDGYTF. Full variable domain (rest looked up from reference TRBV7-9 and TRBJ1-2): DTGVSQNPRHKITKRGQNVTFRCDPISEHNRLYWYRQTLGQGPEFLTYFQNEAQLEKSRLLSDRFSAERPKGSFSTLEIQRTEQGDSAMYLCASSEDGYTFGSGTRLTVV.

Comments on this clone: The same CDR3 arises from other DNA sequences in this sample as well. V usage is TRBV27 and J usage is TRBJ2-7; TRBD1 agrees at 9 bases. The CDR3 runs 14 residues. With 4 bases clipped from V and 5 bases from J, the junction kept 6 bases outside the gene matches. The germline gives CDR1 MNHEY, CDR2 SMNVEV (reference sequence). In DNA form, the CDR3 reads TGTGCCAGCAGTTCCCGGGACAGGGTCCACGAGCAGTACTTC. Translation gives CASSSRDRVHEQYF.

The V gene is TRBV6-1, the J gene TRBJ1-3; D gene ambiguous. CDR3 length equals 15 residues. Per germline, CDR1 MNHNS and CDR2 SASEGT. V lost 2 bases, J lost 0 bases, and 8 bases lay in between. The CDR3 spells CASSELGTSGNTIYF. CDR3 coding DNA: TGTGCCAGCAGTGAATTAGGAACCTCTGGAAACACCATATATTTT.

This clone was seen a single time. The same CDR3 also results from other DNA sequences found in this sample. The chain carries TRBV27 and TRBJ2-7, with TRBD2 as a possible D gene (6 bases). The V gene's germline CDR1 is MNHEY and CDR2 SMNVEV (reference sequence). Trimming stripped 3 bases from V and 3 bases from J, with 9 bases between. The CDR3 consists of 13 residues. The CDR3 loop is CASSLAGNYEQYF. For the CDR3, the DNA is TGTGCCAGCAGTTTGGCGGGAAACTACGAGCAGTACTTC.